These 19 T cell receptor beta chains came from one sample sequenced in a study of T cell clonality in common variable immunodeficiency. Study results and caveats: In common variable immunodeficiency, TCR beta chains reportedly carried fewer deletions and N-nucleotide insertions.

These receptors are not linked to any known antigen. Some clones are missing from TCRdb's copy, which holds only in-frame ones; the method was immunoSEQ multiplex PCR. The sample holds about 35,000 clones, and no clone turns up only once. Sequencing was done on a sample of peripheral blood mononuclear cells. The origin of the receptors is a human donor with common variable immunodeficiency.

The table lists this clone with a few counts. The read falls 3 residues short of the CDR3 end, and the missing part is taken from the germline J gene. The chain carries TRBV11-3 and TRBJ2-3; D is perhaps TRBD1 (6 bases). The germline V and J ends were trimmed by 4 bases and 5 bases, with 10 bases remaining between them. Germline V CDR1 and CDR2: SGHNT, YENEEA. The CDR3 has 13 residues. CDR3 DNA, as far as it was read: TGTGCCAGCAGCTCTTCAGGGGTAGATACG. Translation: CASSSSGVDT. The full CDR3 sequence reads CASSSSGVDTQYF.

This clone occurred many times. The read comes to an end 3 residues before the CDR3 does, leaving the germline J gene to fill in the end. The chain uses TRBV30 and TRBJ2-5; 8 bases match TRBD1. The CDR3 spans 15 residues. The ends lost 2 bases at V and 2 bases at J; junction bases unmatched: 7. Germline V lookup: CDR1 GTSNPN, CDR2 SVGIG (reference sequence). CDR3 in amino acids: CAWSISGTGQETQYF. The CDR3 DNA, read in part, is TGTGCCTGGAGTATCTCCGGGACAGGTCAAGAGACC. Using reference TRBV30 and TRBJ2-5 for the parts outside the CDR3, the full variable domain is SQTIHQWPATLVQPVGSPLSLECTVEGTSNPNLYWYRQAAGRGLQLLFYSVGIGQISSEVPQNLSASRPQDRQFILSSKKLLLSDSGFYLCAWSISGTGQETQYFGPGTRLLVL.

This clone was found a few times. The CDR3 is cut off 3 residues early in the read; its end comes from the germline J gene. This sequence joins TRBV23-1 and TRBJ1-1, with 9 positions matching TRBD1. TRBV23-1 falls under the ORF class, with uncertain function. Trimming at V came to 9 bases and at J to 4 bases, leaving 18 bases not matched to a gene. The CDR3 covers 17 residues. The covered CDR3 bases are TGCGCCAGACGAGGTAACCAAGTGATGACAGGGGGCACTGAA. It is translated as CARRGNQVMTGGTE. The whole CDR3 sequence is CARRGNQVMTGGTEAFF.

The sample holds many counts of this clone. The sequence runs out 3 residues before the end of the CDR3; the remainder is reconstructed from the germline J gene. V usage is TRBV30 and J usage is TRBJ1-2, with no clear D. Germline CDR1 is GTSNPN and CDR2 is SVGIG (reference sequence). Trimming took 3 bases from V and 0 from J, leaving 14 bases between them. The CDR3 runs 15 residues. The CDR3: CAWRAPHSANYGYTF. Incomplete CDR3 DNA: TGTGCCTGGAGGGCCCCCCACAGTGCTAACTATGGC. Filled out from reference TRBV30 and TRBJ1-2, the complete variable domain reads SQTIHQWPATLVQPVGSPLSLECTVEGTSNPNLYWYRQAAGRGLQLLFYSVGIGQISSEVPQNLSASRPQDRQFILSSKKLLLSDSGFYLCAWRAPHSANYGYTFGSGTRLTVV.

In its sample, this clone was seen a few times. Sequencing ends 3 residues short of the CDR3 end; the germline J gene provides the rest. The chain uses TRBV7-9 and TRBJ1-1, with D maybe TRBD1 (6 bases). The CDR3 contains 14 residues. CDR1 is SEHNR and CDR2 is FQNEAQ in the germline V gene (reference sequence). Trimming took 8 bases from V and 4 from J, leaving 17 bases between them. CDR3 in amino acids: CASRKPGEPTEAFF. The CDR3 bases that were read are TGTGCCAGCCGAAAGCCAGGGGAGCCCACTGAA.

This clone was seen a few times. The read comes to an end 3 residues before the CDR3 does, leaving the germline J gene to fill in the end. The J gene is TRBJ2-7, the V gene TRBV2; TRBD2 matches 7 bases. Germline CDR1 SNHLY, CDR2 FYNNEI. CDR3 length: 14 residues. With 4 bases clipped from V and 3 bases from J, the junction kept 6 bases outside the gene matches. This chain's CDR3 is CASSGPERGYEQYF. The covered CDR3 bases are TGTGCCAGCAGTGGTCCCGAGCGGGGCTACGAG.

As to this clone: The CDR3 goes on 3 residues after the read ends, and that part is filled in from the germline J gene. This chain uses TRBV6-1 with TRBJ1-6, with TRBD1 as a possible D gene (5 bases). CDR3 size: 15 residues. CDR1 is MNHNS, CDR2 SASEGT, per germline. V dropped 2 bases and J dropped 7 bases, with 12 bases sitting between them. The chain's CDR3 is CASSELKGQNSPLHF. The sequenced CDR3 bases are TGTGCCAGCAGTGAATTAAAGGGGCAGAATTCACCC.

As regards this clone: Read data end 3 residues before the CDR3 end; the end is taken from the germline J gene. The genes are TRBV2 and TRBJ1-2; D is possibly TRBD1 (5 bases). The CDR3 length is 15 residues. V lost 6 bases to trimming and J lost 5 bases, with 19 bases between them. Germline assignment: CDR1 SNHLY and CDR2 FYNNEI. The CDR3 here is CASRLTGGDPYGYTF. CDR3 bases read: TGTGCCAGCAGATTAACCGGGGGGGACCCTTATGGC.

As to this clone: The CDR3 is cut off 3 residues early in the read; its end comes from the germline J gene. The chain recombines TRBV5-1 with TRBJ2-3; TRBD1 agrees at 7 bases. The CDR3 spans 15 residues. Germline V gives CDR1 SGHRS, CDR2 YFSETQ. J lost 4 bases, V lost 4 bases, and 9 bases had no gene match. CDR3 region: CASSPQGQSPDTQYF. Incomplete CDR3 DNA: TGCGCCAGCAGCCCCCAGGGACAGTCTCCAGATACG.

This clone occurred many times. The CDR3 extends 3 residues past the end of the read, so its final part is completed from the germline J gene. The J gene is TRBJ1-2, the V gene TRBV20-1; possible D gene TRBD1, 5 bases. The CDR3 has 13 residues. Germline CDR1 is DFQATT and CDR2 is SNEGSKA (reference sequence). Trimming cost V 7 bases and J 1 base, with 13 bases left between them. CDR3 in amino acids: CSVRQGLNYGYTF. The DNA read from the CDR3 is TGCAGTGTTAGGCAGGGCCTTAACTATGGC.

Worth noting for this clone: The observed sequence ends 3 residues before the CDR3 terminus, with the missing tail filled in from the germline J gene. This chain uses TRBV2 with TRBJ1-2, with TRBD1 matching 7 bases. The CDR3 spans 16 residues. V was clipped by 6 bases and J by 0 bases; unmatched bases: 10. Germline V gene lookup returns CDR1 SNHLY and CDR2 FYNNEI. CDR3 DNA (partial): TGTGCCAGCAGGGAACCGGGACAGATAGCTAACTATGGC. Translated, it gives CASREPGQIANYG. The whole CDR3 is CASREPGQIANYGYTF.

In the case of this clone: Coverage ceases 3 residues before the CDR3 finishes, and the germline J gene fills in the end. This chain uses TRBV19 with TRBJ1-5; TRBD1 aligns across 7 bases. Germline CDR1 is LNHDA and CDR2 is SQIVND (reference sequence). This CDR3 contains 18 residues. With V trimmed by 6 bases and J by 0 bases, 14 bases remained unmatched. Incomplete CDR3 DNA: TGTGCCAGTAGCCCACCCGGGACAGCCCTTTATAGCAATCAGCCC. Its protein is CASSPPGTALYSNQP. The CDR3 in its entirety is CASSPPGTALYSNQPQHF.

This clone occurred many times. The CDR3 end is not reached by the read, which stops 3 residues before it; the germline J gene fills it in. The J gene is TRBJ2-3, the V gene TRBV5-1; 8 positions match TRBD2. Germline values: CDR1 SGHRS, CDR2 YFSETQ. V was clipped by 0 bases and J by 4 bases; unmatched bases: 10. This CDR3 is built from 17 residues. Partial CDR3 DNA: TGCGCCAGCAGCTTGGAGTTGGGCGGGGGGAAATCAGATACG. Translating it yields CASSLELGGGKSDT. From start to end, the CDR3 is CASSLELGGGKSDTQYF.

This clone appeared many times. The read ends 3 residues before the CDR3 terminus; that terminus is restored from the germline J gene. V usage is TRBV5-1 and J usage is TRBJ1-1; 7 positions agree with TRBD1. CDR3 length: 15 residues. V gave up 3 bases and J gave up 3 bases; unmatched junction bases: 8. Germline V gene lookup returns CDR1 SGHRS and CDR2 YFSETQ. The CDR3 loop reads CASSSSGDSYTEAFF. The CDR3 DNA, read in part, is TGCGCCAGCAGCTCCTCCGGGGACAGCTACACTGAA.

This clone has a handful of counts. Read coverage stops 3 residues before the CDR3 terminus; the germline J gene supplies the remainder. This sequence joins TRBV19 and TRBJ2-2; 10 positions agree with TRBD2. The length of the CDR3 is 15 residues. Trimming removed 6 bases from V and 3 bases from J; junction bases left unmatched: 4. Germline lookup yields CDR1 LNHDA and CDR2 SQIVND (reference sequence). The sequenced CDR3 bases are TGTGCCAGTAGGTCCGGGACTAGCGACACCGGGGAG. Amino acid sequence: CASRSGTSDTGE. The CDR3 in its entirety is CASRSGTSDTGELFF.

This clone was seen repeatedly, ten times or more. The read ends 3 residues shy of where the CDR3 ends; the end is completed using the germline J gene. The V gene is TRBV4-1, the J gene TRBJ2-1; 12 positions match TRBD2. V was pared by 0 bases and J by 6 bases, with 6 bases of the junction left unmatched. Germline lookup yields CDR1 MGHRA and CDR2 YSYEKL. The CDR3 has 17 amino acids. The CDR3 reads CASSQDLAGGLRNEQFF. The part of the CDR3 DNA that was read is TGCGCCAGCAGCCAAGATCTAGCGGGGGGGTTACGCAATGAG.

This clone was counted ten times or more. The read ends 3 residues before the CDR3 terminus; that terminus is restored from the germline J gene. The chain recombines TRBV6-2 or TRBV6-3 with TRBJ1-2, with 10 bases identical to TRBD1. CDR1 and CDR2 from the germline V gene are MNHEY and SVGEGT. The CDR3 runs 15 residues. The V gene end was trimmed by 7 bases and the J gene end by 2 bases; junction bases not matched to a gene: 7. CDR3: CASTHPTGGNYGYTF. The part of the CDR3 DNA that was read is TGTGCCAGCACCCATCCGACAGGGGGCAACTATGGC.

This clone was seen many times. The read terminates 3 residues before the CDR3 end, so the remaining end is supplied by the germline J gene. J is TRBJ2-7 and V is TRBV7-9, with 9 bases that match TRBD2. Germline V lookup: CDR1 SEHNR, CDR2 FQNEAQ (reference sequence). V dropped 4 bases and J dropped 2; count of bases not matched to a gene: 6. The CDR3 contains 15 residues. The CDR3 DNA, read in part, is TGTGCCAGCAGCTGGAGCGGGGGGCCTACCTACGAG. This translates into CASSWSGGPTYE. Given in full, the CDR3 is CASSWSGGPTYEQYF. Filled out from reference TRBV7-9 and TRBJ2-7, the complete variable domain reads DTGVSQNPRHKITKRGQNVTFRCDPISEHNRLYWYRQTLGQGPEFLTYFQNEAQLEKSRLLSDRFSAERPKGSFSTLEIQRTEQGDSAMYLCASSWSGGPTYEQYFGPGTRLTVT.

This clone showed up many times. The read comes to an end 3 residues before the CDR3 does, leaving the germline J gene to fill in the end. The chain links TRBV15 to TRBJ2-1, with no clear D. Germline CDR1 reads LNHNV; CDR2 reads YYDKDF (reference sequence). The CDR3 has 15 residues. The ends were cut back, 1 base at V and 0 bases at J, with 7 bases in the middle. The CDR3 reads CATSRAPNSYNEQFF. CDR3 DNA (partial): TGTGCCACCAGCAGAGCCCCAAACTCCTACAATGAG. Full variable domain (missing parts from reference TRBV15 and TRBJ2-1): DAMVIQNPRYQVTQFGKPVTLSCSQTLNHNVMYWYQQKSSQAPKLLFHYYDKDFNNEADTPDNFQSRRPNTSFCFLDIRSPGLGDTAMYLCATSRAPNSYNEQFFGPGTRLTVL.